One and the same sample provided the 21 T cell receptor beta chains below, sequenced in a study of shared clonotypes between healthy human individuals. Sequencing used immunoSEQ multiplex PCR; TCRdb keeps in-frame clones, though not all of them. The table lists some 2,000,000 clones, 85% to 95% of them singletons. Sample: naive CD4+ T cells sorted from blood. As for subset: CD45RA+ positively selected. The receptors originated from a young man in good health.

The rearrangement joins TRBV19 to TRBJ1-5; tentatively, D is TRBD1 (5 bases). The CDR3 runs to 17 residues. The V and J ends lost 6 bases and 3 bases respectively, with 21 bases between them. Per the germline V gene, CDR1 is LNHDA and CDR2 is SQIVND (reference sequence). Here the CDR3 DNA reads TGTGCCAGTAGGGCGAAGGAGGGGATCGGGGCCAATCAGCCCCAGCATTTT. It specifies CASRAKEGIGANQPQHF. Filled out from reference TRBV19 and TRBJ1-5, the complete variable domain reads DGGITQSPKYLFRKEGQNVTLSCEQNLNHDAMYWYRQDPGQGLRLIYYSQIVNDFQKGDIAEGYSVSREKKESFPLTVTSAQKNPTAFYLCASRAKEGIGANQPQHFGDGTRLSIL.

This chain links TRBV5-4 with TRBJ1-1; D call uncertain. The CDR3 loop spans 15 amino acids. The germline V gene encodes CDR1 SGHNT and CDR2 YYREEE (reference sequence). V dropped 0 bases and J dropped 0 bases, with 9 bases sitting between them. CDR3 nucleotide sequence: TGTGCCAGCAGCTTGGGTACTGGGATGAACACTGAAGCTTTCTTT. Translation: CASSLGTGMNTEAFF.

The chain recombines TRBV28 with TRBJ1-5; D perhaps matches TRBD1 (6 bases). This CDR3 contains 15 residues. Germline V CDR1 and CDR2: MDHEN, SYDVKM. The V and J ends lost 7 bases and 2 bases respectively, with 15 bases between them. The CDR3 loop reads CASMEFPGGNQPQHF. The CDR3 DNA follows: TGTGCCAGCATGGAGTTCCCAGGGGGCAATCAGCCCCAGCATTTT.

V and J are TRBV5-8 and TRBJ1-3; D uncertain. The CDR3 is 13 amino acids. Trimming shortened V by 2 bases and J by 3 bases, and 6 bases separated the two germline ends. Germline assignment: CDR1 SGHTS and CDR2 YDEGEE. CDR3 sequence: CASSFGVGNTIYF. CDR3 nucleotide sequence: TGTGCCAGCAGCTTCGGTGTTGGAAACACCATATATTTT.

The V gene is TRBV2, the J gene TRBJ1-4; D gene ambiguous. Germline V gene sequence: CDR1 SNHLY, CDR2 FYNNEI. The ends were cut back, 6 bases at V and 8 bases at J, with 16 bases in the middle. This CDR3 has 14 residues. The CDR3, as DNA: TGTGCCAGCAGCCCAGGAATATGGCGAGAAAAACTGTTTTTT. Translated, it gives CASSPGIWREKLFF. Based on the CDR3 plus reference TRBV2 and TRBJ1-4, the full variable domain is EPEVTQTPSHQVTQMGQEVILRCVPISNHLYFYWYRQILGQKVEFLVSFYNNEISEKSEIFDDQFSVERPDGSNFTLKIRSTKLEDSAMYFCASSPGIWREKLFFGSGTQLSVL.

Remarks on this clone: Because the CDR3's place on the DNA is in doubt, the DNA is left out and the CDR3 is given as listed by TCRdb. The chain is built from TRBV11-2 and TRBJ2-2; no check of the table's D call, TRBD2, against the DNA was made. The CDR3 contains 16 residues when both ends are counted. Per germline, CDR1 SGHAT and CDR2 FQNNGV. CDR3: CASSPLAFWWTGELFF.

The rearrangement links TRBV20-1 to TRBJ2-7, with D possibly matching TRBD1 (5 bases). Germline lookup yields CDR1 DFQATT and CDR2 SNEGSKA (reference sequence). V gave up 6 bases and J gave up 4 bases, with 10 bases separating them. This CDR3 has 11 amino acids. CDR3 bases: TGCAGTGCACAGGCTCCTTACGAGCAGTACTTC. This sequence encodes CSAQAPYEQYF.

V usage is TRBV21-1 and J usage is TRBJ2-1; the DNA was not used to check the table's D call, TRBD2. TRBV21-1 is flagged as a pseudogene. This CDR3 region has 16 residues. In nucleotides, the CDR3 is TGTGCCAGCAGCAAAGAAGAGCGGGAGGATATAAATGAGCAGTTCTTC. Protein: CASSKEEREDINEQFF.

This clone appeared once. The genes are TRBV6-5 and TRBJ1-1, with D perhaps matching TRBD1 (5 bases). Germline lookup yields CDR1 MNHEY and CDR2 SVGAGI. Trimming took off 5 bases at V and 3 bases at J, with 13 bases between the two ends. CDR3 length: 14 amino acids. The DNA for the CDR3 is TGTGCCAGCAGTCACGGGGGGGTAGACACTGAAGCTTTCTTT. Its translation is CASSHGGVDTEAFF.

This chain joins TRBV7-3 and TRBJ2-5, with no clear D. The germline CDR1 and CDR2 sequences are SGHTA and FQGTGA. With 0 bases removed from V and 2 bases from J, the gap between germline ends came to 13 bases. The CDR3 covers 16 residues. The CDR3 is CASSLTGPTPQETQYF. The CDR3 DNA is TGTGCCAGCAGCTTAACTGGACCCACGCCACAAGAGACCCAGTACTTC.

This clone was seen once. The chain joins TRBV5-1 to TRBJ2-5; 11 bases fit TRBD2. The germline gives CDR1 SGHRS, CDR2 YFSETQ. V shed 4 bases, J shed 3 bases, and the junction held 2 bases outside the gene matches. This CDR3 has 14 residues. CDR3 nucleotides: TGCGCCAGCAGCGAGGGACTAGCGGAAGAGACCCAGTACTTC. This gives the protein CASSEGLAEETQYF. Looking up the rest from reference TRBV5-1 and TRBJ2-5 gives the full variable domain: KAGVTQTPRYLIKTRGQQVTLSCSPISGHRSVSWYQQTPGQGLQFLFEYFSETQRNKGNFPGRFSGRQFSNSRSEMNVSTLELGDSALYLCASSEGLAEETQYFGPGTRLLVL.

Remarks on this clone: The same CDR3 arises from other DNA sequences in this sample as well. The chain is built from TRBV5-1 and TRBJ1-5; the D is unclear. V was cut by 0 bases and J by 1 base, with 8 bases left in between. CDR3 length: 15 amino acids. In germline, CDR1 is SGHRS, CDR2 YFSETQ. The CDR3 protein is CASSLEGLSNQPQHF. The CDR3 DNA follows: TGCGCCAGCAGCTTGGAGGGCTTAAGCAATCAGCCCCAGCATTTT. Full variable domain (remainder filled in from reference TRBV5-1 and TRBJ1-5): KAGVTQTPRYLIKTRGQQVTLSCSPISGHRSVSWYQQTPGQGLQFLFEYFSETQRNKGNFPGRFSGRQFSNSRSEMNVSTLELGDSALYLCASSLEGLSNQPQHFGDGTRLSIL.

V usage is TRBV18 and J usage is TRBJ2-7; D is ambiguous. The CDR3 extends over 17 amino acids. V lost 0 bases and J 3 bases, leaving 18 bases between the germline ends. Germline CDR1 reads KGHSH; CDR2 reads LQKENI. The CDR3 DNA follows: TGTGCCAGCTCACCACCTTTTTCCACACCTCAATACTACGAGCAGTACTTC. As protein: CASSPPFSTPQYYEQYF.

The V call is TRBV5-4, the J call TRBJ2-7, with 13 bases identical to TRBD2. The germline V gene has CDR1 SGHNT and CDR2 YYREEE (reference sequence). The CDR3 is 14 residues long. J gave up 6 bases and V 2 bases, and 2 bases lay outside the gene matches. CDR3 amino acids: CASSFGLAGAEQYF. The CDR3 DNA reads TGTGCCAGCAGCTTCGGACTAGCGGGAGCCGAGCAGTACTTC.

V is TRBV21-1 and J is TRBJ1-3. TRBV21-1 counts as a pseudogene. The CDR3 spans 14 residues. CDR3 loop: CASSKIPRHGTIYF. The CDR3 DNA sequence: TGTGCCAGCAGCAAGATTCCCCGGCATGGCACCATATATTTT.

The rearrangement joins TRBV7-9 to TRBJ1-4, with TRBD1 identical over 12 bases. From germline, CDR1 is SEHNR and CDR2 FQNEAQ (reference sequence). The CDR3 spans 15 residues. Unmatched junction bases numbered 5, after V lost 5 bases and J lost 7 bases. DNA for the CDR3: TGTGCCAGCAGCCCCAGGGACAGGGGGCCTGAAAAACTGTTTTTT. Its protein is CASSPRDRGPEKLFF.

This chain connects TRBV28 to TRBJ1-5; perhaps TRBD1 as D (6 bases). CDR1 and CDR2 from the germline V gene are MDHEN and SYDVKM. This CDR3 has 14 amino acids. The germline V and J ends were trimmed by 3 bases and 5 bases, with 11 bases remaining between them. CDR3 nucleotide sequence: TGTGCCAGCAGTTTGGTACAGGGAGATCAGCCCCAGCATTTT. Protein sequence: CASSLVQGDQPQHF.

This CDR3 reads CASSRTLDEQFF. CDR3 coding DNA: TGCGCCAGCAGCCGCACGTTGGATGAGCAGTTCTTC. The V and J genes are TRBV4-1 and TRBJ2-1; D unclear. Germline-derived CDR1 and CDR2 are MGHRA and YSYEKL. V was clipped by 4 bases and J by 8 bases, with 9 bases between them. The CDR3 totals 12 residues.

This clone was observed a single time. In the same sample, other DNA sequences code for this CDR3. The V gene is TRBV28, the J gene TRBJ2-6; no definite D call. From germline, CDR1 is MDHEN and CDR2 SYDVKM. Trimming took off 5 bases at V and 0 bases at J, with 5 bases between the two ends. The CDR3 is 14 amino acids. The CDR3 bases are TGTGCCAGCAGTCCGAGCTCTGGGGCCAACGTCCTGACTTTC. Its protein product is CASSPSSGANVLTF.

This rearrangement joins TRBV28 to TRBJ1-2, with D perhaps matching TRBD1 (5 bases). The CDR3 loop spans 15 amino acids. V dropped 3 bases and J dropped 0 bases, with 11 bases sitting between them. The V gene's germline CDR1 is MDHEN and CDR2 SYDVKM. CDR3 protein: CASSFGGIANYGYTF. CDR3 bases: TGTGCCAGCAGTTTCGGGGGGATAGCTAACTATGGCTACACCTTC.

The gene calls are TRBV28 and TRBJ1-5, with 8 bases aligning to TRBD1. The CDR3 has 16 amino acids. V shed 4 bases and J 4 bases; nucleotides not matched to a gene: 9. Germline V gene lookup returns CDR1 MDHEN and CDR2 SYDVKM. The CDR3 loop is CASSSPGRGLNQPQHF. CDR3 coding DNA: TGTGCCAGCAGTTCCCCTGGCAGGGGGCTAAATCAGCCCCAGCATTTT.